This entry is about one T cell receptor beta chain. Its cognate antigen is unknown. Combining a sample-barcoded 5' primer with a J-beta primer mix, a second PCR ran for roughly 6 to 12 cycles. One entry per CDR3 protein results from TCRdb running MiXCR on the 5' RACE reads. This sample carries some 760,000 distinct CDR3 sequences, 25% of them seen once, and the ten largest clones take under 4.5%. The data derive from a study of blood T cells in healthy people across ages. Whole-study results and caveats: Roughly linear age-related decline in beta diversity appeared, significant by age around 38.

This sample was shared with a second study, whose subject was T cells of mothers and their children.

Sequencing was performed on blood. This TCR derives from a boy aged 5-17 years in good health.

CDR3: CASSSRMGFTDTQYF. The CDR3 DNA is TGTGCCAGCAGTTCTAGGATGGGATTCACAGATACGCAGTATTTT. The chain carries TRBV12-3 or TRBV12-4 and TRBJ2-3; D gene ambiguous. The ends were cut back, 4 bases at V and 2 bases at J, with 13 bases in the middle. This CDR3 is built from 15 residues.